Listed here are 27 T cell receptor beta chains from one sample, sequenced in a study of identical twins. TCRdb re-derived calls from the 5' RACE reads in MiXCR, one entry per CDR3 protein. There are around 200,000 distinct CDR3 sequences in the sample; roughly a tenth occur only once, and 5% to 5.5% lies in the top ten. Sequencing used memory (CD45RO+) T cells sorted from blood. The source of these receptors is a woman between 18 and 29 years old in good health.

This clonotype was detected many times. The chain is built from TRBV20-1 and TRBJ1-1, with unresolved D. CDR3 size: 13 residues. The V end lost 6 bases, the J end lost 3 bases, and 14 bases lay between the germline ends. The germline V gene has CDR1 DFQATT and CDR2 SNEGSKA (reference sequence). CDR3 DNA sequence: TGCAGTGCCAGCACCGACGGACACACTGAAGCTTTCTTT. The encoded protein is CSASTDGHTEAFF.

This clonotype was seen ten or more times. The gene calls are TRBV12-3 or TRBV12-4 and TRBJ2-1; 16 positions match TRBD2. V shed 5 bases and J 5 bases; nucleotides not matched to a gene: 3. This CDR3 comprises 16 residues. CDR3 loop: CASSPGLAGGDNEQFF. In DNA, the CDR3 is TGTGCCAGCAGTCCGGGACTAGCGGGGGGGGACAATGAGCAGTTCTTC.

The chain is built from TRBV10-3 and TRBJ1-1; D not certain. Germline values: CDR1 ENHRY, CDR2 SYGVKD. V gave up 3 bases and J gave up 0 bases, with 5 bases separating them. The CDR3 runs 13 residues. CDR3 sequence reads: CAISDGMNTEAFF. CDR3 DNA: TGTGCCATCAGTGATGGGATGAACACTGAAGCTTTCTTT.

This chain connects TRBV27 to TRBJ1-1; possible D gene TRBD1, 5 bases. Per germline, CDR1 MNHEY and CDR2 SMNVEV (reference sequence). Deletions cut 2 bases from V and 7 bases from J, with 11 bases between. This CDR3 spans 13 amino acids. The CDR3 reads CASSLRGGNEAFF. The CDR3 DNA reads TGTGCCAGCAGTTTACGGGGGGGGAATGAAGCTTTCTTT.

This clonotype was observed a few times. CDR3 in amino acids: CASSLGNSPLHF. The CDR3 DNA follows: TGTGCCAGCAGCTTGGGGAATTCACCCCTCCACTTT. This rearrangement joins TRBV7-9 to TRBJ1-6; D not certain. Trimming cost V 3 bases and J 7 bases, with 4 bases left between them. In germline, CDR1 is SEHNR, CDR2 FQNEAQ (reference sequence). The CDR3 has 12 residues.

This clonotype was seen a handful of times. J is TRBJ2-3 and V is TRBV12-3 or TRBV12-4; 14 bases are a match to TRBD2. This CDR3 has 17 amino acids. Unmatched junction bases numbered 11, after V lost 3 bases and J lost 9 bases. CDR3: CASSFRGLAGADATQYF. CDR3 DNA: TGTGCCAGCAGTTTTCGGGGACTAGCGGGAGCAGATGCGACGCAGTATTTT.

There are a few counts of this clonotype. The rearrangement uses TRBV5-6 and TRBJ1-1; maybe TRBD1 (6 bases). The V end lost 1 base, the J end lost 4 bases, and 17 bases lay between the germline ends. This CDR3 contains 16 residues. Germline CDR1 SGHDT, CDR2 YYEEEE. CDR3 coding DNA: TGTGCCAGCAGCTTGCGTGCGGGGGCCGTGATCACTGAAGCTTTCTTT. It codes for CASSLRAGAVITEAFF.

This clonotype was counted between two and nine times. The chain is built from TRBV18 and TRBJ2-1; 8 bases line up with TRBD1. Germline V gives CDR1 KGHSH, CDR2 LQKENI. The ends lost 6 bases at V and 7 bases at J; junction bases unmatched: 8. This CDR3 is 14 amino acids long. The DNA of the CDR3 is TGTGCCAGCTCCCCCGCAAGACAGGGGAATGAGCAGTTCTTC. This gives the protein CASSPARQGNEQFF.

Concerning this clonotype: A much bigger clone sits one base away, suggesting this may be a read error. The chain has TRBV5-4 and TRBJ2-1, with 7 bases that match TRBD2. Germline values: CDR1 SGHNT, CDR2 YYREEE (reference sequence). The CDR3 length is 13 residues. The CDR3 loop reads CASGWTSTVELFF. CDR3 sequence (DNA): TGTGCCAGCGGATGGACTAGTACCGTTGAGCTGTTCTTC.

The chain uses TRBV5-1 and TRBJ2-7, with TRBD1 as a possible D gene (6 bases). CDR1 and CDR2 from the germline V gene are SGHRS and YFSETQ. The CDR3 is 15 amino acids. V lost 4 bases, J lost 2 bases, and 16 bases lay in between. CDR3 region: CASSLLTGPTYEQYF. In nucleotides, the CDR3 is TGCGCCAGCAGCCTGCTGACAGGCCCTACCTACGAGCAGTACTTC.

V gene TRBV7-3 combines with J gene TRBJ1-2; TRBD1 is a possible D gene (6 bases). The CDR3 totals 13 residues. The V and J ends lost 5 bases and 7 bases respectively, with 14 bases between them. Looked up from germline, CDR1 is SGHTA and CDR2 is FQGTGA. The CDR3 reads CASSQAGQAGYTF. In nucleotides, the CDR3 is TGTGCCAGCAGCCAGGCGGGACAAGCTGGCTACACCTTC.

V is TRBV7-8 and J is TRBJ1-5, with no clear D. From germline, CDR1 is SGHVS and CDR2 FQNEAQ. The V gene lost 5 bases and the J gene lost 7 bases, with 15 bases spanning the gap. This CDR3 comprises 14 residues. The CDR3 spells CASSPSGLGQPQHF. CDR3 coding DNA: TGTGCCAGCAGCCCGTCCGGACTAGGGCAGCCCCAGCATTTT. Drawing the rest from reference TRBV7-8 and TRBJ1-5, the complete variable domain is GAGVSQSPRYKVAKRGQDVALRCDPISGHVSLFWYQQALGQGPEFLTYFQNEAQLDKSGLPSDRFFAERPEGSVSTLKIQRTQQEDSAVYLCASSPSGLGQPQHFGDGTRLSIL.

There are a few counts of this clonotype. The gene calls are TRBV15 and TRBJ2-7; D possibly corresponds to TRBD1 (6 bases). The germline V gene has CDR1 LNHNV and CDR2 YYDKDF (reference sequence). CDR3 length: 12 amino acids. The V end was cut by 5 bases, the J end by 6 bases, with 11 bases between. The CDR3 nucleotides read TGTGCCACCAGCCAGGGCAGGGGCGAGCAGTACTTC. As protein: CATSQGRGEQYF.

In this sample, this clonotype turned up many times. This chain links TRBV12-3 or TRBV12-4 with TRBJ2-5; 13 bases line up with TRBD2. The CDR3 has 17 amino acids. The V gene end was trimmed by 3 bases and the J gene end by 5 bases; junction bases not matched to a gene: 9. CDR3 DNA sequence: TGTGCCAGCAGTTTTACCCGACTAGCGGGGGGCCGGGAGACCCAGTACTTC. Protein product: CASSFTRLAGGRETQYF.

This clonotype appeared a few times. This chain uses TRBV20-1 with TRBJ1-1; D ambiguous. CDR3 size: 14 residues. V lost 2 bases, J lost 2 bases, and 12 bases lay in between. Looked up from germline, CDR1 is DFQATT and CDR2 is SNEGSKA (reference sequence). This CDR3 reads CSARHHRSNTEAFF. CDR3 nucleotide sequence: TGCAGTGCTAGACACCACAGATCTAACACTGAAGCTTTCTTT.

This clonotype was seen many times. The rearrangement links TRBV3-1 to TRBJ1-1, with TRBD1 as a possible D gene (5 bases). The CDR3 is 14 amino acids. The V end lost 1 base, the J end lost 8 bases, and 14 bases lay between the germline ends. The germline gives CDR1 LGHDT, CDR2 YNNKEL (reference sequence). CDR3 sequence: CASSQVGTQAEAFF. In nucleotides, the CDR3 is TGTGCCAGCAGCCAAGTGGGGACCCAGGCCGAAGCTTTCTTT.

This clonotype was counted a single time. The CDR3 DNA follows: TGTGCCAGCAGCCCCCGCCCCCCAGCGGGAGGCGTGACCCAGTACTTC. As protein: CASSPRPPAGGVTQYF. The chain carries TRBV7-2 and TRBJ2-5; 9 bases align to TRBD2. CDR1 is SGHTA, CDR2 FQGNSA, per germline. V lost 5 bases and J lost 7; bases outside the gene matches: 14. This CDR3 has 16 residues.

The sample holds many counts of this clonotype. The CDR3 DNA is TGTGCCAGCAGCAATCTACAGGGGATCACTGAAGCTTTCTTT. It translates to CASSNLQGITEAFF. The chain uses TRBV25-1 and TRBJ1-1, with 7 bases identical to TRBD1. Trimming removed 6 bases from V and 4 bases from J; junction bases left unmatched: 8. This CDR3 region has 14 residues. Germline assignment: CDR1 MGHDK and CDR2 SYGVNS.

CDR3 amino acids: CSAVSGVTYNEQFF. In DNA, the CDR3 is TGCAGTGCTGTAAGCGGGGTGACCTACAATGAGCAGTTCTTC. V usage is TRBV20-1 and J usage is TRBJ2-1; 7 bases align to TRBD2. The CDR3 length is 14 residues. CDR1 is DFQATT and CDR2 is SNEGSKA in the germline V gene (reference sequence). The V and J ends lost 5 bases and 2 bases, in that order; junction bases with no gene match: 6.

This chain links TRBV20-1 with TRBJ2-3, with unresolved D. The V and J ends lost 4 bases and 4 bases respectively, with 6 bases between them. Germline lookup yields CDR1 DFQATT and CDR2 SNEGSKA (reference sequence). The CDR3 runs 11 residues. CDR3 sequence reads: CSAISADTQYF. CDR3 nucleotides: TGCAGTGCTATATCCGCAGATACGCAGTATTTT.

The table lists this clonotype with a few counts. This chain uses TRBV12-5 with TRBJ1-2; D unresolved. Trimming took off 5 bases at V and 4 bases at J, with 17 bases between the two ends. This CDR3 region has 15 residues. CDR1 is LGHNT and CDR2 is FRNRAP in the germline V gene. The CDR3 DNA reads as TGTGCTAGTGGTAACAAAACTATCCTATTCTATGGCTACACCTTC. Its protein is CASGNKTILFYGYTF.

The table lists this clonotype with a few counts. V is TRBV20-1 and J is TRBJ2-7; a possible D gene is TRBD1 (5 bases). Trimming left V 6 bases short and J 0 bases short, with 15 bases between. CDR1 DFQATT and CDR2 SNEGSKA come from the germline V gene (reference sequence). The CDR3 sequence is 14 residues long. CDR3 bases: TGCAGTGCCACCGACAGTTCCTACTCCTACGAGCAGTACTTC. It is translated as CSATDSSYSYEQYF.

This clonotype occurred a few times. This chain connects TRBV5-6 to TRBJ1-4; perhaps TRBD1 as D (6 bases). Germline CDR1 SGHDT, CDR2 YYEEEE. Trimming shortened V by 4 bases and J by 5 bases, and 15 bases separated the two germline ends. This CDR3 region has 15 residues. The CDR3 loop reads CASSRPGGLNEKLFF. Written as DNA, the CDR3 is TGTGCCAGCAGCCGTCCCGGGGGCTTAAATGAAAAACTGTTTTTT.

At least ten counts were recorded for this clonotype. V gene TRBV12-3 or TRBV12-4 combines with J gene TRBJ2-1, with D tentatively TRBD1 (7 bases). With 4 bases removed from V and 8 bases from J, the gap between germline ends came to 18 bases. The CDR3 contains 15 residues. This CDR3 is CASSSSRGAGYEQFF. CDR3 DNA: TGTGCCAGCAGTTCATCCAGGGGGGCCGGGTATGAGCAGTTCTTC.

This clonotype was detected only a few times. The V call is TRBV3-1, the J call TRBJ2-2, with a weak D call TRBD2 (5 bases). CDR3 size: 14 residues. V was trimmed by 4 bases and J by 7 bases, leaving 13 bases between them. CDR1 LGHDT and CDR2 YNNKEL come from the germline V gene (reference sequence). In nucleotides, the CDR3 is TGTGCCAGCAGCCGAAAAGGAGCGGTCGGGGAGCTGTTTTTT. Its translation: CASSRKGAVGELFF.

Many counts were recorded for this clonotype. The chain recombines TRBV12-3 or TRBV12-4 with TRBJ2-7; weak D call: TRBD2 (5 bases). Trimming removed 0 bases at V and 7 bases at J, with 13 bases between. The length of the CDR3 is 14 residues. In DNA form, the CDR3 reads TGTGCCAGCAGTTTAGCGGGAGAGTCAACTGAGCAGTACTTC. Translated: CASSLAGESTEQYF.

This clonotype was seen a single time. This chain connects TRBV20-1 to TRBJ2-3, with 11 bases that match TRBD2. The J segment lost 6 bases and the V segment lost 3 bases, leaving 11 bases of the junction unmatched. Germline V gene data show CDR1 as DFQATT and CDR2 as SNEGSKA (reference sequence). The CDR3 sequence is 16 residues long. CDR3 region: CSARSATSGGGDTQYF. The CDR3 nucleotides read TGCAGTGCTAGGAGTGCCACTAGCGGGGGCGGGGATACGCAGTATTTT.